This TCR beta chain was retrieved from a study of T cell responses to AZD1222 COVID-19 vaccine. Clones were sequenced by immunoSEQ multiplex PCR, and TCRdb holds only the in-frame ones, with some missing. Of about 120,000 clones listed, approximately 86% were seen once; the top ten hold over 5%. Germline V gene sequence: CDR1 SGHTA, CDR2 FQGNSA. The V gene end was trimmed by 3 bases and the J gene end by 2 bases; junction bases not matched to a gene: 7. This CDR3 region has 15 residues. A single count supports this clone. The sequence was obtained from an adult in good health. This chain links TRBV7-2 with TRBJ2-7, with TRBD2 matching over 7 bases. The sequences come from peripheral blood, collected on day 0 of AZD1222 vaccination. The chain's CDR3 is CASSLGGGAAYEQYF. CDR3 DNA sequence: TGTGCCAGCAGCTTGGGGGGAGGGGCCGCCTACGAGCAGTACTTC. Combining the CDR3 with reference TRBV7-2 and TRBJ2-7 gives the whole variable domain GAGVSQSPSNKVTEKGKDVELRCDPISGHTALYWYRQSLGQGLEFLIYFQGNSAPDKSGLPSDRFSAERTGGSVSTLTIQRTQQEDSAVYLCASSLGGGAAYEQYFGPGTRLTVT.